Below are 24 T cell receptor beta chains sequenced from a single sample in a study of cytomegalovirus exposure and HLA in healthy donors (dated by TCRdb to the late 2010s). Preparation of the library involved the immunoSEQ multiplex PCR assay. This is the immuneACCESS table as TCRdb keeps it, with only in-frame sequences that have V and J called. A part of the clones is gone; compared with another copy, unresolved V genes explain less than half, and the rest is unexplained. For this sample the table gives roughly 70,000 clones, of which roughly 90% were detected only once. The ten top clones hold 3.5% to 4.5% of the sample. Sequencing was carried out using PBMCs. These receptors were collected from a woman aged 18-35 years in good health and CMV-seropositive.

For the CDR3, the DNA is TGTGCCAGCAGCTTTGGGCCCCTTGGGACTGAAGCTTTCTTT. It encodes CASSFGPLGTEAFF. This chain joins TRBV7-2 and TRBJ1-1; D is uncertain. Germline CDR1 reads SGHTA; CDR2 reads FQGNSA. The CDR3 sequence is 14 residues long. Trimming took 3 bases from V and 5 from J, leaving 13 bases between them.

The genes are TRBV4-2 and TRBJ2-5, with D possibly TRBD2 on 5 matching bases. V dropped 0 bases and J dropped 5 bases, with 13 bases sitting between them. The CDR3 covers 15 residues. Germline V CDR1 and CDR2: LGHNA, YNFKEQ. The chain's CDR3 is CASSQESSSGETQYF. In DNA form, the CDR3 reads TGTGCCAGCAGCCAAGAGTCTAGCTCTGGGGAGACCCAGTACTTC.

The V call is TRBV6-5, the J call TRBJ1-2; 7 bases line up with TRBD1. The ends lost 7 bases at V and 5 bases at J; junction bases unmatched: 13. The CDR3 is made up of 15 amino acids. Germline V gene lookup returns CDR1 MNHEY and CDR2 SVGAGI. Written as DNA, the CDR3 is TGTGCCAGCATTCATCCTACCGGGACAGATTATGGCTACACCTTC. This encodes CASIHPTGTDYGYTF.

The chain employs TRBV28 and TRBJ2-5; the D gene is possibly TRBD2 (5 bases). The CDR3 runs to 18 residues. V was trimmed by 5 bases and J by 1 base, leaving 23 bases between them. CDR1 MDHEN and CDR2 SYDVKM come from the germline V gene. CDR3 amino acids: CASSLLRVGRGFQETQYF. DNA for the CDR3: TGTGCCAGCAGTCTTCTGAGGGTCGGGCGAGGATTCCAAGAGACCCAGTACTTC.

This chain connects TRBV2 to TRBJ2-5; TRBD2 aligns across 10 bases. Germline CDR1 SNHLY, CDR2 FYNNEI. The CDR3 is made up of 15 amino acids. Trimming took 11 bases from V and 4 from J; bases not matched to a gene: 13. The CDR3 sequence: CAGTTGLAGAETQYF. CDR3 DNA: TGTGCCGGAACAACCGGGCTAGCGGGAGCAGAGACCCAGTACTTC.

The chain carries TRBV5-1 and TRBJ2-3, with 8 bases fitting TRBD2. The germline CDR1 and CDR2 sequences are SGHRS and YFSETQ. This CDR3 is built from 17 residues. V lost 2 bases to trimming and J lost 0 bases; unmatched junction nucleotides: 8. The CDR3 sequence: CASSFGPGGASTDTQYF. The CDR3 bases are TGCGCCAGCAGCTTTGGTCCCGGGGGGGCTAGCACAGATACGCAGTATTTT.

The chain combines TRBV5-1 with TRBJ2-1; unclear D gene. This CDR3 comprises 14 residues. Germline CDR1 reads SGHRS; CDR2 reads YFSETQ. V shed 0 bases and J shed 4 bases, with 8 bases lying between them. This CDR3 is CASSLGQEYNEQFF. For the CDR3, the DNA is TGCGCCAGCAGCTTGGGGCAGGAATACAATGAGCAGTTCTTC. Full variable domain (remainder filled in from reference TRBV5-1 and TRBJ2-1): KAGVTQTPRYLIKTRGQQVTLSCSPISGHRSVSWYQQTPGQGLQFLFEYFSETQRNKGNFPGRFSGRQFSNSRSEMNVSTLELGDSALYLCASSLGQEYNEQFFGPGTRLTVL.

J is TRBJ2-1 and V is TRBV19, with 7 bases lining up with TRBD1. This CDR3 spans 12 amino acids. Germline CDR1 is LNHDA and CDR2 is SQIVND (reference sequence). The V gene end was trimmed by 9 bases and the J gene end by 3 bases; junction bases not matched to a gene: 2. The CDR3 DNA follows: TGTGCCAGGGGGACAGACTACAATGAGCAGTTCTTC. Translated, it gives CARGTDYNEQFF.

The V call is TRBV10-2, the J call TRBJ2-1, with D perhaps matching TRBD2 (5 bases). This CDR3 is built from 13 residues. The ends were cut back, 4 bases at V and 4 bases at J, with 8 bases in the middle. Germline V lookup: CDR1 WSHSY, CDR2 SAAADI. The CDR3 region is CASSVGSYNEQFF. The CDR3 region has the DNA TGCGCCAGCAGTGTTGGGAGTTACAATGAGCAGTTCTTC.

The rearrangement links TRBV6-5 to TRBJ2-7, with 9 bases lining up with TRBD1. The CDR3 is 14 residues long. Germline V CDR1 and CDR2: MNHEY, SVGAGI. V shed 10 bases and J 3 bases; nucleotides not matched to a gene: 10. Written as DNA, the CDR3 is TGTGCCATAGCCCCGGGACAGGGATACTACGAGCAGTACTTC. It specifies CAIAPGQGYYEQYF.

CDR3 sequence (DNA): TGTGCCACCAGCAGGGACAGGCCCAACGAAAAACTGTTTTTT. Protein: CATSRDRPNEKLFF. The chain joins TRBV15 to TRBJ1-4; 7 positions agree with TRBD1. The CDR3 is made up of 14 amino acids. The germline V gene has CDR1 LNHNV and CDR2 YYDKDF (reference sequence). V trimming: 3 bases; J trimming: 8 bases; junction bases outside the gene matches: 6.

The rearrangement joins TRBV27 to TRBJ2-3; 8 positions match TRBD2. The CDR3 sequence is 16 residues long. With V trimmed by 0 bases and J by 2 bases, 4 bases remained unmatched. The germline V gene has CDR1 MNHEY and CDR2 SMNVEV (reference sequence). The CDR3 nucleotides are TGTGCCAGCAGTTTATCGGTTAGCGGGACCACAGATACGCAGTATTTT. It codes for CASSLSVSGTTDTQYF.

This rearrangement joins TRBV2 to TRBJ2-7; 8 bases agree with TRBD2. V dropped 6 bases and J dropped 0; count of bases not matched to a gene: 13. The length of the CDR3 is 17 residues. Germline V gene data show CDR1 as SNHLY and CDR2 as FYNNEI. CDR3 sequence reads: CASRDEPGLGGSYEQYF. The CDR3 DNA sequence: TGTGCCAGCAGAGATGAACCGGGACTAGGGGGCTCCTACGAGCAGTACTTC.

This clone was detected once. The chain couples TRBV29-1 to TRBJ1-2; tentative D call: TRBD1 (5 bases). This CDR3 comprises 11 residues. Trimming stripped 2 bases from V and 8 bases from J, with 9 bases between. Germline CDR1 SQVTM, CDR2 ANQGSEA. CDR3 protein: CSVEMGLGYTF. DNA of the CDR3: TGCAGCGTTGAAATGGGACTGGGCTACACCTTC.

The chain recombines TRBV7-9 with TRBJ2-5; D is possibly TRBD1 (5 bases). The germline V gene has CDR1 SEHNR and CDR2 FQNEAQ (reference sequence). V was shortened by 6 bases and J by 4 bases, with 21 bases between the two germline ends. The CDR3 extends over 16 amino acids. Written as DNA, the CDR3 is TGTGCCAGCAGACCAGCCGGCGGCAGGGAACGAGAGACCCAGTACTTC. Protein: CASRPAGGRERETQYF.

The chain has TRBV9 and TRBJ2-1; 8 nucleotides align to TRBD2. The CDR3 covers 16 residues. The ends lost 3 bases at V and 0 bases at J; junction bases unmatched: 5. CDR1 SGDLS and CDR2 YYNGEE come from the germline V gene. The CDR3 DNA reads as TGTGCCAGCAGCGGCGGGGGGCATAGCTCCTACAATGAGCAGTTCTTC. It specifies CASSGGGHSSYNEQFF.

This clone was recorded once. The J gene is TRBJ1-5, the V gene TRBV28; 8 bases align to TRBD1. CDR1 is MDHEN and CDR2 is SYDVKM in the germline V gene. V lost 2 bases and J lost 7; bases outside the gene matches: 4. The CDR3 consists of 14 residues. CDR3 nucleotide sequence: TGTGCCAGCAGTTTACGGACAGGGTGGCAGCCCCAGCATTTT. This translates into CASSLRTGWQPQHF.

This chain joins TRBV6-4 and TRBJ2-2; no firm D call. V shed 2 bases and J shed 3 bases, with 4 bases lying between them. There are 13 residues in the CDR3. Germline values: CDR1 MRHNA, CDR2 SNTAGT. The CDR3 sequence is CASSDEHTGELFF. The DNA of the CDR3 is TGTGCCAGCAGTGACGAGCACACCGGGGAGCTGTTTTTT.

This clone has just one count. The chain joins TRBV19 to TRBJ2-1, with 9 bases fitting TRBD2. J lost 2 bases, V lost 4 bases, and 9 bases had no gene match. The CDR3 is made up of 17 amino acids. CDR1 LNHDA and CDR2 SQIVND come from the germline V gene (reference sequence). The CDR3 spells CASSTGRGLAAYNEQFF. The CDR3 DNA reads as TGTGCCAGTAGTACAGGACGGGGACTAGCAGCCTACAATGAGCAGTTCTTC.

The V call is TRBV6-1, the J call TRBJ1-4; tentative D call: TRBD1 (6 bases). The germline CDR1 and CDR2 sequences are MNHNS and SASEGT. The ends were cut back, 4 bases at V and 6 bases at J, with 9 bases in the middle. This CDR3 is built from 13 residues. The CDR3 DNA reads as TGTGCCAGCAGTGCAGGGGAACATGAAAAACTGTTTTTT. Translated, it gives CASSAGEHEKLFF.

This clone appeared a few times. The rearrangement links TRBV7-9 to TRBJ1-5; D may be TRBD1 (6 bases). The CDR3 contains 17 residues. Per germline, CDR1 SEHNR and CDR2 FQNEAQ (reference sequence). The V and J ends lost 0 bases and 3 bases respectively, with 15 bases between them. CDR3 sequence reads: CASSLAGGGFLNQPQHF. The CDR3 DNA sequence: TGTGCCAGCAGCTTAGCAGGGGGAGGGTTCCTCAATCAGCCCCAGCATTTT. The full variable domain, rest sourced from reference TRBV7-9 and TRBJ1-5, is DTGVSQNPRHKITKRGQNVTFRCDPISEHNRLYWYRQTLGQGPEFLTYFQNEAQLEKSRLLSDRFSAERPKGSFSTLEIQRTEQGDSAMYLCASSLAGGGFLNQPQHFGDGTRLSIL.

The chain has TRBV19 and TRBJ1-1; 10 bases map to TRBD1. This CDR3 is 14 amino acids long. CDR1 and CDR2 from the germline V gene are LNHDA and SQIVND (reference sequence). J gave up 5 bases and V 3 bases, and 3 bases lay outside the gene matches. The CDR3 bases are TGTGCCAGTAGTATTGGACAGGGGGTTACTGAAGCTTTCTTT. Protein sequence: CASSIGQGVTEAFF.

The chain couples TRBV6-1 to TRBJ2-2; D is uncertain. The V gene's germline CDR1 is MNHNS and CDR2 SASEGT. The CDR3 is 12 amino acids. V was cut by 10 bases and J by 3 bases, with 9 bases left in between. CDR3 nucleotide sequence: TGTGCCAACCGAGGAGACACCGGGGAGCTGTTTTTT. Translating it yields CANRGDTGELFF.

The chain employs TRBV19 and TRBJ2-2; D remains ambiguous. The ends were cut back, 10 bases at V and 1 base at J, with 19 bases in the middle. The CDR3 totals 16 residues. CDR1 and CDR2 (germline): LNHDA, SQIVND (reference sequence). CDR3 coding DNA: TGTGCCATCCCTCCACCACCTCGACAGAACACCGGGGAGCTGTTTTTT. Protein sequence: CAIPPPPRQNTGELFF.